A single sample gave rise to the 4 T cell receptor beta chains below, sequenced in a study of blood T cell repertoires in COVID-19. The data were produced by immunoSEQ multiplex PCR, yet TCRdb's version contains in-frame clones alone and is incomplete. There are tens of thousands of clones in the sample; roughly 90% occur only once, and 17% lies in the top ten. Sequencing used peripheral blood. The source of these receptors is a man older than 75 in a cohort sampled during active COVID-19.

The DNA for the CDR3 is TGTGCCAGCAGCTTGGGGGCGGGTAGGGGGACCACAGATACGCAGTATTTT. Translated: CASSLGAGRGTTDTQYF. The chain is built from TRBV5-6 and TRBJ2-3; D perhaps matches TRBD1 (6 bases). The germline CDR1 and CDR2 sequences are SGHDT and YYEEEE. The CDR3 is made up of 17 amino acids. Deletions cut 0 bases from V and 2 bases from J, with 16 bases between. The entire variable domain, with the rest obtained from reference TRBV5-6 and TRBJ2-3, is as follows: DAGVTQSPTHLIKTRGQQVTLRCSPKSGHDTVSWYQQALGQGPQFIFQYYEEEERQRGNFPDRFSGHQFPNYSSELNVNALLLGDSALYLCASSLGAGRGTTDTQYFGPGTRLTVL.

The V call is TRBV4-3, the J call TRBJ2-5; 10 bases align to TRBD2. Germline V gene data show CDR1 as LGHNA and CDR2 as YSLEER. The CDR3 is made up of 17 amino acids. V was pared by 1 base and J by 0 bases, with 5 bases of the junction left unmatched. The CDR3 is CASSQAPSGGHQETQYF. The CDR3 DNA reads TGCGCCAGCAGCCAAGCCCCTAGCGGGGGACACCAAGAGACCCAGTACTTC.

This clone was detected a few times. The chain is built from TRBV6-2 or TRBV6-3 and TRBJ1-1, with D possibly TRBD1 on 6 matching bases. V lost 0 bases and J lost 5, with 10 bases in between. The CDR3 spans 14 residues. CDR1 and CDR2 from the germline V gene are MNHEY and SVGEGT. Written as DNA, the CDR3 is TGTGCCAGCAGTTACTCGCGGGGGGCAACTGAAGCTTTCTTT. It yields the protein CASSYSRGATEAFF.

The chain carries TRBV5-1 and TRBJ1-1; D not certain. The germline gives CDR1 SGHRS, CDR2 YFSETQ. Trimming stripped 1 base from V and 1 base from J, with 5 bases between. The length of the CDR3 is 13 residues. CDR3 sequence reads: CASSLQQNTEAFF. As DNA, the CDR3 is TGCGCCAGCAGCTTGCAACAGAACACTGAAGCTTTCTTT.